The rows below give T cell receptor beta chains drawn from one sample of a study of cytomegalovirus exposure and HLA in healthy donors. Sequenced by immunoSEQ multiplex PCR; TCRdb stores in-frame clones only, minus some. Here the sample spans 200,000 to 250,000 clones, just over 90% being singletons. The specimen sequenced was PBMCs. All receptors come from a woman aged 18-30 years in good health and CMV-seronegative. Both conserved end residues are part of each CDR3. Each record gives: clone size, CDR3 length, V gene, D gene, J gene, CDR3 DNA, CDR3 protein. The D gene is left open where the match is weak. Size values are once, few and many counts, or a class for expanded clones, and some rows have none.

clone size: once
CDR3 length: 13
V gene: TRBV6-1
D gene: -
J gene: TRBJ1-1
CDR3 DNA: TGTGCCGCCTTTGGGACTCAGAACACTGAAGCTTTCTTT
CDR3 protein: CAAFGTQNTEAFF

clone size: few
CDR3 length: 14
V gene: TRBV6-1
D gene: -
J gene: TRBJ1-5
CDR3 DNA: TGTGCCAGCAACGATAACAGGGTTAATCAGCCCCAGCATTTT
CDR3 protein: CASNDNRVNQPQHF

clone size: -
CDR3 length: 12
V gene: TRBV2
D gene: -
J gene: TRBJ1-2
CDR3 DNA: TGTGCCAGCACCGACGGAGTTTATGGCTACACCTTC
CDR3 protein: CASTDGVYGYTF

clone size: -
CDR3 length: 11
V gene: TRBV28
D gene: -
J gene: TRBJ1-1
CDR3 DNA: TGTGCCAGTTCCTATTCCACTGAAGCTTTCTTT
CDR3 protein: CASSYSTEAFF

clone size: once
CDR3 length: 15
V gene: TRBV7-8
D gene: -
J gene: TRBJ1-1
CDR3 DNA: TGTGCCAGCAGCTTAGCTCGGGTTCCGAGCACTGAAGCTTTCTTT
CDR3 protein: CASSLARVPSTEAFF

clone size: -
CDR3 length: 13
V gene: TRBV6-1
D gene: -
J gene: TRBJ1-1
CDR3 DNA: TGTGCCAGCAGTTGGTCCCCGGGGACTGAAGCTTTCTTT
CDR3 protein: CASSWSPGTEAFF

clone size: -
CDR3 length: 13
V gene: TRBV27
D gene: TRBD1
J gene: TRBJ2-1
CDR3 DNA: TGTGCCAGCAGGGGGACAGGGTCCCATGAGCAGTTCTTC
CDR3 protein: CASRGTGSHEQFF

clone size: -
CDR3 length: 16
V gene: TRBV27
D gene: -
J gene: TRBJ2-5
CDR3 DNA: TGTGCCAGCAGTTTATTTCGCCTGGGGGGCCAAGAGACCCAGTACTTC
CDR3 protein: CASSLFRLGGQETQYF

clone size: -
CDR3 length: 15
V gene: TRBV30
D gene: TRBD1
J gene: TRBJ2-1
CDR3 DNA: TGTGCCTGGAGTGTACTTGAGGGCAGGGGGTACGAGCAGTTCTTC
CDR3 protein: CAWSVLEGRGYEQFF

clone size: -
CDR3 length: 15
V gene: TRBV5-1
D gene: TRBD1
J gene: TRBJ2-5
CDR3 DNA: TGCGCCAGCACCTGGGGACAGGGACGTCAAGAGACCCAGTACTTC
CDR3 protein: CASTWGQGRQETQYF

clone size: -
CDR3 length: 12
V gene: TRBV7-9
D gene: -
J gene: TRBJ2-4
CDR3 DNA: TGTGCCAGCCAGGGTAGATCGAACATTCAGTACTTC
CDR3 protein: CASQGRSNIQYF

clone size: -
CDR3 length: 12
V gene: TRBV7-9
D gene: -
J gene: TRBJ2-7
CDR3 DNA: TGTGCCAGCAGCTTACCCACCTACGAGCAGTACTTC
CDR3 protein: CASSLPTYEQYF

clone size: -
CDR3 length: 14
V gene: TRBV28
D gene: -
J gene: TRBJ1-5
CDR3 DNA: TGTGCCAGCAGTTCCAGGGGCCCAAGTGGTCCCCAGCATTTT
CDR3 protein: CASSSRGPSGPQHF

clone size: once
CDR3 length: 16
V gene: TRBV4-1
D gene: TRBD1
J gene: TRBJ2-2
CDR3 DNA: TGCGCCAGCAGCTTCGCCGGGACAGGGAACACCGGGGAGCTGTTTTTT
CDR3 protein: CASSFAGTGNTGELFF

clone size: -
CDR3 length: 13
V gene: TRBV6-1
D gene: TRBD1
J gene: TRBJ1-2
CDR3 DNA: TGTGCCAGCCGGGACAGAGTTAACTATGGCTACACCTTC
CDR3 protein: CASRDRVNYGYTF

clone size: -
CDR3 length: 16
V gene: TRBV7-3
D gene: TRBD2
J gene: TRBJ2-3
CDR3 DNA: TGTGCCAGCAGCCAGGGACTAGCGGATAGCACAGATACGCAGTATTTT
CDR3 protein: CASSQGLADSTDTQYF

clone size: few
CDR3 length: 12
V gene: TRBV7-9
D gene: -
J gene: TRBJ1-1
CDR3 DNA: TGTGCCAGCCAGGTAATGAACACTGAAGCTTTCTTT
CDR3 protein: CASQVMNTEAFF

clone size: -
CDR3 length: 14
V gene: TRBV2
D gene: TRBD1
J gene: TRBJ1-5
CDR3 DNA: TGTGCCAGCAGGGGGGGACAGTCGGGGCAGCCCCAGCATTTT
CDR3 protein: CASRGGQSGQPQHF

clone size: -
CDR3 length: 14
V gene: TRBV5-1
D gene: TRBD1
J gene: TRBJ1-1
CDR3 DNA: TGCGCCAGCAGCCGGGACAGAGTTAACACTGAAGCTTTCTTT
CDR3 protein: CASSRDRVNTEAFF

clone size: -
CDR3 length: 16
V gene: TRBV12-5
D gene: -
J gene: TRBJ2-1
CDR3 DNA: TGTGCTAGTGGTTTTGACGTGACAGGTCGGTGGAATGAGCAGTTCTTC
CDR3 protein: CASGFDVTGRWNEQFF

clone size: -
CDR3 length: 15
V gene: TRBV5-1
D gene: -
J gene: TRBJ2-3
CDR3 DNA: TGCGCCAGCAGCTTTGGCGGGATTGGCACAGATACGCAGTATTTT
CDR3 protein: CASSFGGIGTDTQYF

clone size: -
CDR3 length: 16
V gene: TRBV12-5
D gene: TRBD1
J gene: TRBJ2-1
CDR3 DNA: TGTGCTAGTGGATTTGCTGGGGACAGGGTTTTAAATGAGCAGTTCTTC
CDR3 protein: CASGFAGDRVLNEQFF